The 27 T cell receptor beta chains below all came from one sample that was sequenced in a study of control samples from healthy donors and cancer patients (dated by TCRdb to the early 2020s). Library creation used the immunoSEQ multiplex PCR assay. TCRdb holds this immuneACCESS table with in-frame rearrangements only. Some clones are missing; in checked studies, unresolved V genes explain under half, and the rest has no known cause. Counted in this sample were about 140,000 clones; around 94% of them appeared once. The ten largest clonotypes hold about 12% of the sample. The material sequenced was blood. The source of these receptors is a middle-aged man in good health.

The genes are TRBV5-1 and TRBJ2-5; D unclear. The germline V and J ends were trimmed by 4 bases and 2 bases, with 15 bases remaining between them. This CDR3 has 15 residues. The V gene's germline CDR1 is SGHRS and CDR2 YFSETQ. CDR3 protein: CASSRNLGVQETQYF. The CDR3 DNA follows: TGCGCCAGCAGCCGGAATTTGGGTGTACAAGAGACCCAGTACTTC.

The chain links TRBV6-6 to TRBJ2-1, with D uncertain. In germline, CDR1 is MNHNY, CDR2 SVGAGI (reference sequence). V was trimmed by 2 bases and J by 5 bases, leaving 7 bases between them. The CDR3 has 13 residues. The CDR3 loop reads CASSYDFNNEQFF. In nucleotides, the CDR3 is TGTGCCAGCAGTTACGACTTCAACAATGAGCAGTTCTTC.

The chain joins TRBV7-2 to TRBJ1-1, with TRBD1 identical over 8 bases. The CDR3 is made up of 15 amino acids. Germline lookup yields CDR1 SGHTA and CDR2 FQGNSA. V trimming: 5 bases; J trimming: 4 bases; junction bases outside the gene matches: 9. CDR3 sequence reads: CASSTRQGLATEAFF. DNA for the CDR3: TGTGCCAGCAGCACCCGACAGGGGTTGGCCACTGAAGCTTTCTTT. Combining the CDR3 with reference TRBV7-2 and TRBJ1-1 gives the whole variable domain GAGVSQSPSNKVTEKGKDVELRCDPISGHTALYWYRQSLGQGLEFLIYFQGNSAPDKSGLPSDRFSAERTGGSVSTLTIQRTQQEDSAVYLCASSTRQGLATEAFFGQGTRLTVV.

V is TRBV11-2 and J is TRBJ2-7; the D call may be TRBD1 or TRBD2 (5 bases each). Trimming pared 3 bases from V and 0 bases from J, leaving 12 bases between. The CDR3 loop spans 15 amino acids. CDR1 and CDR2 from the germline V gene are SGHAT and FQNNGV. The CDR3 region is CASSLKEGPSYEQYF. The CDR3 DNA follows: TGTGCCAGCAGCTTGAAAGAGGGGCCCTCCTACGAGCAGTACTTC.

This chain links TRBV24-1 with TRBJ1-4, with D hard to call. This CDR3 has 12 amino acids. Germline V gives CDR1 KGHDR, CDR2 SFDVKD. V lost 5 bases, J lost 12 bases, and 12 bases lay in between. The CDR3 loop is CATSVSDGELFF. The CDR3 DNA reads TGTGCCACCAGTGTCTCGGACGGAGAACTGTTTTTT.

The count of this clone is one. The rearrangement links TRBV19 to TRBJ2-5; D might be TRBD1 (5 bases). Germline V gene sequence: CDR1 LNHDA, CDR2 SQIVND (reference sequence). V shed 7 bases and J shed 4 bases, with 19 bases lying between them. The CDR3 contains 15 residues. CDR3 residues: CASKADRPLGETQYF. As DNA, the CDR3 is TGTGCCAGTAAGGCCGACAGACCCCTTGGAGAGACCCAGTACTTC.

This chain links TRBV11-2 with TRBJ1-6; unclear D gene. The CDR3 is 17 residues long. Trimming took off 6 bases at V and 7 bases at J, with 22 bases between the two ends. CDR1 is SGHAT, CDR2 FQNNGV, per germline. The CDR3 DNA is TGTGCCAGCAGAAGCTTGAAAGGATCCGGAGGGAATTCACCCCTCCACTTT. Protein sequence: CASRSLKGSGGNSPLHF.

The CDR3 DNA follows: TGTGCCAGCAGCAAAGAGATTGCGGGAGGGACCCAAGAGACCCAGTACTTC. Protein sequence: CASSKEIAGGTQETQYF. The chain employs TRBV21-1 and TRBJ2-5; TRBD2 was called by the table and not checked on the DNA. TRBV21-1 is a recognized pseudogene. The CDR3 is 17 residues long.

The chain recombines TRBV21-1 with TRBJ1-5. TRBV21-1 is a known pseudogene. The CDR3 spans 16 residues. This CDR3 is CASSIFLRGGNQPQHF. The DNA of the CDR3 is TGTGCCAGCAGCATTTTTTTGAGGGGTGGCAATCAGCCCCAGCATTTT.

The rearrangement uses TRBV10-2 and TRBJ1-1; TRBD1 matches 8 bases. The ends lost 5 bases at V and 6 bases at J; junction bases unmatched: 17. This CDR3 has 17 amino acids. Per the germline V gene, CDR1 is WSHSY and CDR2 is SAAADI. CDR3 residues: CASSSPQGALPKSEAFF. CDR3 nucleotide sequence: TGCGCCAGCAGTTCACCTCAGGGGGCGCTACCTAAGTCTGAAGCTTTCTTT.

The chain joins TRBV27 to TRBJ2-5, with 9 bases that match TRBD2. CDR3 size: 17 residues. The germline gives CDR1 MNHEY, CDR2 SMNVEV (reference sequence). V gave up 6 bases and J gave up 1 base; unmatched junction bases: 12. CDR3 DNA sequence: TGTGCCAGCAGCCCCATTCCGGGACTAGCAGCCCAAGAGACCCAGTACTTC. Encoded protein: CASSPIPGLAAQETQYF.

J is TRBJ1-3 and V is TRBV18; 7 bases line up with TRBD1. The CDR3 length is 19 residues. Germline V gene sequence: CDR1 KGHSH, CDR2 LQKENI. V lost 1 base to trimming and J lost 0 bases; unmatched junction nucleotides: 12. This CDR3 is CASSPRGQLVKDSGNTIYF. The CDR3 DNA follows: TGTGCCAGCTCACCACGGGGACAGCTGGTCAAGGACTCTGGAAACACCATATATTTT.

The chain recombines TRBV10-3 with TRBJ1-3; D may be TRBD1 (5 bases). V gave up 7 bases and J gave up 0 bases, with 19 bases separating them. The CDR3 is 17 residues long. Germline lookup yields CDR1 ENHRY and CDR2 SYGVKD. The CDR3 nucleotides read TGTGCCATCAAGGGGAGTCAGAGACGCAACTCTGGAAACACCATATATTTT. Amino acids: CAIKGSQRRNSGNTIYF.

This clone appeared once. The chain recombines TRBV6-2 or TRBV6-3 with TRBJ1-2; D unresolved. The ends were cut back, 6 bases at V and 3 bases at J, with 8 bases in the middle. Per germline, CDR1 MNHEY and CDR2 SVGEGT. This CDR3 spans 12 amino acids. CDR3 residues: CASSETDYGYTF. The CDR3, as DNA: TGTGCCAGCAGCGAGACCGACTATGGCTACACCTTC.

The V and J genes are TRBV7-9 and TRBJ2-2; 9 nucleotides align to TRBD1. The CDR3 loop spans 15 amino acids. CDR1 and CDR2 from the germline V gene are SEHNR and FQNEAQ (reference sequence). Germline trimming cut 5 bases from V and 7 bases from J; bases unmatched to any gene: 8. Here the CDR3 DNA reads TGTGCCAGCAGCGCCGGGACAGGGTATAACGGGGAGCTGTTTTTT. As protein: CASSAGTGYNGELFF.

J is TRBJ1-4 and V is TRBV5-4; D possibly corresponds to TRBD1 (5 bases). The V gene's germline CDR1 is SGHNT and CDR2 YYREEE (reference sequence). V was pared by 4 bases and J by 0 bases, with 19 bases between. This CDR3 is built from 18 residues. This chain's CDR3 is CASSTTDNPSATNEKLFF. In DNA, the CDR3 is TGTGCCAGCAGCACGACAGACAATCCAAGTGCAACTAATGAAAAACTGTTTTTT.

J is TRBJ2-1 and V is TRBV5-6; D is uncertain. The CDR3 length is 11 residues. From germline, CDR1 is SGHDT and CDR2 YYEEEE. V lost 3 bases and J lost 10, with 8 bases in between. The CDR3 nucleotides are TGTGCCAGCAGCTACGAAAAAGAGCAGTTCTTC. It specifies CASSYEKEQFF. The variable domain in full, with the rest retrieved from reference TRBV5-6 and TRBJ2-1, is DAGVTQSPTHLIKTRGQQVTLRCSPKSGHDTVSWYQQALGQGPQFIFQYYEEEERQRGNFPDRFSGHQFPNYSSELNVNALLLGDSALYLCASSYEKEQFFGPGTRLTVL.

This clone was observed a handful of times. This chain uses TRBV28 with TRBJ2-7, with 7 positions matching TRBD1. Unmatched junction bases numbered 11, after V lost 4 bases and J lost 5 bases. The CDR3 is 15 amino acids. CDR1 MDHEN and CDR2 SYDVKM come from the germline V gene. The CDR3 bases are TGTGCCAGCAGTTCCCCGAGGACAGGAAGAGACGAGCAGTACTTC. This gives the protein CASSSPRTGRDEQYF.

The chain couples TRBV27 to TRBJ2-1, with 12 bases that match TRBD2. Losses at the gene ends were 8 bases for V and 4 bases for J; bases not matched to a gene: 6. From germline, CDR1 is MNHEY and CDR2 SMNVEV (reference sequence). The CDR3 is 15 residues long. The CDR3 nucleotides are TGTGCCAGCTCGGAAACTAGCGGGAGGTACAATGAGCAGTTCTTC. Its protein product is CASSETSGRYNEQFF.

The chain uses TRBV10-3 and TRBJ1-2; D is undetermined. Trimming took off 11 bases at V and 7 bases at J, with 8 bases between the two ends. The length of the CDR3 is 9 residues. The germline gives CDR1 ENHRY, CDR2 SYGVKD. The CDR3 DNA follows: TGTGCCGCCGGAAGTGGCTACACCTTC. Translating it yields CAAGSGYTF.

The chain has TRBV2 and TRBJ2-2; D remains unclear. The V gene lost 7 bases and the J gene lost 0 bases, with 9 bases spanning the gap. The CDR3 loop spans 14 amino acids. Germline CDR1 is SNHLY and CDR2 is FYNNEI. The CDR3 DNA reads as TGTGCCAGCATGGCTAGGGCGAACACCGGGGAGCTGTTTTTT. Translated, it gives CASMARANTGELFF.

V usage is TRBV28 and J usage is TRBJ2-1; a possible D gene is TRBD1 (6 bases). CDR1 MDHEN and CDR2 SYDVKM come from the germline V gene. The CDR3 sequence is 15 residues long. The V gene lost 3 bases and the J gene lost 1 base, with 10 bases spanning the gap. The DNA for the CDR3 is TGTGCCAGCAGTTTCGTCAGGGGATCCTACAATGAGCAGTTCTTC. This gives the protein CASSFVRGSYNEQFF.

This rearrangement joins TRBV21-1 to TRBJ2-1; TRBD1 was called by the table and not checked on the DNA. TRBV21-1 has pseudogene status. CDR3 length: 15 residues. CDR3 DNA: TGTGCCAGCAGCCGTCAGGGGCCCCGTTACAATGAGCAGTTCTTC. It specifies CASSRQGPRYNEQFF.

The chain links TRBV19 to TRBJ1-4, with D tentatively TRBD1 (6 bases). The V and J ends lost 7 bases and 11 bases respectively, with 17 bases between them. CDR3 length equals 13 residues. Germline V gene sequence: CDR1 LNHDA, CDR2 SQIVND (reference sequence). CDR3: CASTLNVGAKLFF. The CDR3 coding sequence is TGTGCCAGTACCCTCAATGTGGGGGCTAAACTGTTTTTT.

This chain uses TRBV10-1 with TRBJ2-7, with TRBD1 matching 9 bases. The germline V gene encodes CDR1 WNHNN and CDR2 SYGVQD (reference sequence). CDR3 length: 15 amino acids. The J segment lost 3 bases and the V segment lost 5 bases, leaving 8 bases of the junction unmatched. CDR3 sequence reads: CASSTDRGLIYEQYF. DNA for the CDR3: TGCGCCAGCAGTACGGACAGGGGTCTAATCTACGAGCAGTACTTC.

J is TRBJ1-3 and V is TRBV4-3, with D possibly TRBD1 on 5 matching bases. The V and J ends lost 2 bases and 0 bases respectively, with 14 bases between them. The CDR3 is 17 residues long. Germline CDR1 reads LGHNA; CDR2 reads YSLEER. The CDR3 sequence is CASSQRWDVVSGNTIYF. In DNA, the CDR3 is TGCGCCAGCAGCCAACGTTGGGACGTTGTCTCTGGAAACACCATATATTTT.

The CDR3 loop is CASSQGGDRVGEKLFF. CDR3 DNA: TGCGCCAGCAGCCAAGGCGGGGACAGGGTTGGTGAAAAACTGTTTTTT. The chain combines TRBV4-3 with TRBJ1-4; 9 bases are shared with TRBD1. This CDR3 has 16 amino acids. V was pared by 1 base and J by 7 bases, with 7 bases of the junction left unmatched. Germline V lookup: CDR1 LGHNA, CDR2 YSLEER.